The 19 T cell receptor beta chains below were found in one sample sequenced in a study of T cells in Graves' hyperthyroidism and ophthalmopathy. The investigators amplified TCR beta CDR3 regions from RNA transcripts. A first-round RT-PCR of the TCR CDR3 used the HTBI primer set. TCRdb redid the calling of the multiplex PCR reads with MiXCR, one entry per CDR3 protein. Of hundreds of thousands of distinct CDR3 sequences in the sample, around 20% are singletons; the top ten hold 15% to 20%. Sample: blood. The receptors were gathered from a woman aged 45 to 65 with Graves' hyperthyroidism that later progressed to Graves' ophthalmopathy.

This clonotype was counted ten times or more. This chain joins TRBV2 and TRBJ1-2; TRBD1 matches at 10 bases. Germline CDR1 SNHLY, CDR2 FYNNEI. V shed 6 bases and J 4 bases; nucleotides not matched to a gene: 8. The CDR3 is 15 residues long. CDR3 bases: TGTGCCAGCAGGTCACCGGGACAGGGGCCCTATGGCTACACCTTC. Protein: CASRSPGQGPYGYTF.

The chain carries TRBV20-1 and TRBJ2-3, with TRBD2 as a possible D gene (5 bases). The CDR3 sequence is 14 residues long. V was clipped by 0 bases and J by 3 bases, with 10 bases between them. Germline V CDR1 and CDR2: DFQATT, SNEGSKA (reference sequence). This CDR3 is CSARDTGKTDTQYF. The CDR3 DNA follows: TGCAGTGCTAGAGATACGGGGAAAACAGATACGCAGTATTTT.

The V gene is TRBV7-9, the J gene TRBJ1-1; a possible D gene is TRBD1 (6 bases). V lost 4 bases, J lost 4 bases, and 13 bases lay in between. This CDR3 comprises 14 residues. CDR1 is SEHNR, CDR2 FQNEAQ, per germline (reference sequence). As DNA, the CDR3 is TGTGCCAGCAGCTATACAGGGAGAGTCACTGAAGCTTTCTTT. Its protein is CASSYTGRVTEAFF.

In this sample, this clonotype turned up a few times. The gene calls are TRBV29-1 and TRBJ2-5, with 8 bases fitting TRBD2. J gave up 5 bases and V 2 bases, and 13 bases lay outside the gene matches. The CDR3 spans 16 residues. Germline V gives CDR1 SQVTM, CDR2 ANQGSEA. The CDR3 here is CSVENARGGRSETQYF. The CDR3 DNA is TGCAGCGTTGAAAATGCCCGGGGGGGCCGGTCGGAGACCCAGTACTTC.

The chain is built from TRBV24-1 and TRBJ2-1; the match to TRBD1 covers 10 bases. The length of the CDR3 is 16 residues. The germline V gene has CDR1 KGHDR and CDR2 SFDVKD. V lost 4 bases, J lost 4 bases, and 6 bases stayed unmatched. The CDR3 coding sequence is TGTGCCACCAGTGACTCGGACAGGGGGGATTACAATGAGCAGTTCTTC. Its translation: CATSDSDRGDYNEQFF.

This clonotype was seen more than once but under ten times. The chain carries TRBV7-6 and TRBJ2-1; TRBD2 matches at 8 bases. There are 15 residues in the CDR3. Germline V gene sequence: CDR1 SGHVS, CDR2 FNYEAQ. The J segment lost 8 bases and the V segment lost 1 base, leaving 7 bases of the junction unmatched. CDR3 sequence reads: CASSLERGPHDEQFF. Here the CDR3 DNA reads TGTGCCAGCAGCTTAGAGCGGGGGCCCCACGATGAGCAGTTCTTC.

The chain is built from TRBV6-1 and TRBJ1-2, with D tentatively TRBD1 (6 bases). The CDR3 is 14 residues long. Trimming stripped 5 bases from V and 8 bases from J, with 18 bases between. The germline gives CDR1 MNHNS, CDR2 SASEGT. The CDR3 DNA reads TGTGCCAGCAGTATGACCCCGGGGGCCGACGGCTACACCTTC. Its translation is CASSMTPGADGYTF.

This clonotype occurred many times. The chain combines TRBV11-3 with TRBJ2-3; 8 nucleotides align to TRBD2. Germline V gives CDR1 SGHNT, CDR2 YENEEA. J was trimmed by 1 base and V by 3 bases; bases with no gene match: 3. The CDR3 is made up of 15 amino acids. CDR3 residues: CASSFGGAGTDTQYF. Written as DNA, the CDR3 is TGTGCCAGCAGCTTCGGGGGGGCCGGCACAGATACGCAGTATTTT.

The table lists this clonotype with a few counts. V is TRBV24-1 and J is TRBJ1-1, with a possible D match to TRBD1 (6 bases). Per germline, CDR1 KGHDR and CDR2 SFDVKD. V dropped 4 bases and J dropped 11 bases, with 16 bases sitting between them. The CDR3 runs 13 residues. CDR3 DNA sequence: TGTGCCACCAGTGAAGCCCCAGGGGAACGCGCTTTCTTT. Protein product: CATSEAPGERAFF.

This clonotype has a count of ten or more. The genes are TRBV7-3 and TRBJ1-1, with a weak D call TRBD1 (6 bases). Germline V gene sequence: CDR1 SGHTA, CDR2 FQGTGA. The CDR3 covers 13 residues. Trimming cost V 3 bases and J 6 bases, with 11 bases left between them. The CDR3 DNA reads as TGTGCCAGCAGCTTCATACAGGGTGCTGAAGCTTTCTTT. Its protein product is CASSFIQGAEAFF.

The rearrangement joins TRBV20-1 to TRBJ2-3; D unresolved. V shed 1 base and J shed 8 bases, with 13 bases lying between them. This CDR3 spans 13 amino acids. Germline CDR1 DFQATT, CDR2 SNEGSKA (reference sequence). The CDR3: CSARGPGNPTQYF. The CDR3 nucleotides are TGCAGTGCTAGAGGCCCTGGGAATCCTACGCAGTATTTT.

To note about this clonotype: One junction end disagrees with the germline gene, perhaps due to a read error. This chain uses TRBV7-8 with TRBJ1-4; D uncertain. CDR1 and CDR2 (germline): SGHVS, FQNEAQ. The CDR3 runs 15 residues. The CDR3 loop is CASSPPPPFNEKLLF. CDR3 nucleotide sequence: TGTGCCAGCAGCCCCCCGCCACCCTTTAATGAAAAACTGCTTTTT.

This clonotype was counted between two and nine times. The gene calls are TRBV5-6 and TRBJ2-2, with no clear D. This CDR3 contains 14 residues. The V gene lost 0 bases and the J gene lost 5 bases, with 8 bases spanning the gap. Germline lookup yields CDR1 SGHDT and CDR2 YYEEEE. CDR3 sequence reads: CASSLGRQTGELFF. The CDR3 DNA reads TGTGCCAGCAGCTTGGGAAGACAAACCGGGGAGCTGTTTTTT.

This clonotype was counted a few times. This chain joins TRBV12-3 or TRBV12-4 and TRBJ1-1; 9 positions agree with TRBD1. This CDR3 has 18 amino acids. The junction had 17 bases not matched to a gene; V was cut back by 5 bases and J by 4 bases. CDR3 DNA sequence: TGTGCCAGCAGTCCTTATTCGGGGACAGGGAGGATAGGCACTGAAGCTTTCTTT. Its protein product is CASSPYSGTGRIGTEAFF.

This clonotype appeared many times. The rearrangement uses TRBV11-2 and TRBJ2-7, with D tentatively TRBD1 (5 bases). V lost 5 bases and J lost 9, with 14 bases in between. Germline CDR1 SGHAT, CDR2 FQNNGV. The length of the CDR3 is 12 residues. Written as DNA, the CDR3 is TGTGCCAGCAGCACCTCAGGGATGGGGCAGTACTTC. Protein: CASSTSGMGQYF.

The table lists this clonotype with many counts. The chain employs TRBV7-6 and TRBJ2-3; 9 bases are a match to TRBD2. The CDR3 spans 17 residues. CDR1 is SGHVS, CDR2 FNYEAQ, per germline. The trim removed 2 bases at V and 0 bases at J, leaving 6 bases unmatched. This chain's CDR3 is CASSLRGGAVSTDTQYF. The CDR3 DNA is TGTGCCAGCAGCTTACGCGGGGGGGCCGTAAGCACAGATACGCAGTATTTT.

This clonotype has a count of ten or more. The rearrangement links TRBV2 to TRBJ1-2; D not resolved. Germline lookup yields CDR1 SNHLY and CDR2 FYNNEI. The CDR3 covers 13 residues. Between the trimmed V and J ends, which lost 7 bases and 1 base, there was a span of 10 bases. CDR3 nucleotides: TGTGCCAGCAACCCGGAAAGTAACTATGGCTACACCTTC. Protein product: CASNPESNYGYTF.

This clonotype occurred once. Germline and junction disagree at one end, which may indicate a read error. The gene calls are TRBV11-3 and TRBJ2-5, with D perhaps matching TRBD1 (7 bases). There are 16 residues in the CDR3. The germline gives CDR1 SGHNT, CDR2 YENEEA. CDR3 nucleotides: TGCGCCAGCAGCCAAGATGGGGGGACAGCCCAAGAGACCCAGTACTTC. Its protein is CASSQDGGTAQETQYF.

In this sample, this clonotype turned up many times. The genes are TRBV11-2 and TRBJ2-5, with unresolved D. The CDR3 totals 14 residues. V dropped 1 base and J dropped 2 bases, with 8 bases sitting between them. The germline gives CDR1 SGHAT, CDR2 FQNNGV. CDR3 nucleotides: TGTGCCAGCAGCTTAGTGCTGGGGCAAGAGACCCAGTACTTC. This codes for CASSLVLGQETQYF.